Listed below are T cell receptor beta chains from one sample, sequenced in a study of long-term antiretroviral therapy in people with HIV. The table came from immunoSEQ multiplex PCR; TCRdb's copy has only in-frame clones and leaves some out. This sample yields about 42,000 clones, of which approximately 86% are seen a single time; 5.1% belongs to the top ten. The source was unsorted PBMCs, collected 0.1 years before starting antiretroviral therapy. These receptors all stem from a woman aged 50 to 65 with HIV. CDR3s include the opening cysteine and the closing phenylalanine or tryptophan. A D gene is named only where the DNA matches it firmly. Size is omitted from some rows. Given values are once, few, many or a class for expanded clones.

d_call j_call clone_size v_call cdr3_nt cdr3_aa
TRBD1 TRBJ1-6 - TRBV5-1 TGCGCCAGCAGCTTGACACAGGGGGAGAACTCACCCCTCCACTTT CASSLTQGENSPLHF
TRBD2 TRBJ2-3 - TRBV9 TGTGCCAGCAGCTTCCACGGCGGGGGGGCGACAGATACGCAGTATTTT CASSFHGGGATDTQYF
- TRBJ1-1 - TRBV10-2 TGCGCCAGCAGTGGTGGTAGGCAGGGCGACACTGAAGCTTTCTTT CASSGGRQGDTEAFF
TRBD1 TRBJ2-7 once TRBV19 TGTGCCAGTAGTCGGACAGGGACCTACGAGCAGTACTTC CASSRTGTYEQYF
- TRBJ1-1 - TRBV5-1 TGCGCCAGCAGTACAACTCAGGACACTGAAGCTTTCTTT CASSTTQDTEAFF
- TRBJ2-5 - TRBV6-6 TGTGCCAGCAGCCAAAGACAGGAGGGGGAGACCCAGTACTTC CASSQRQEGETQYF
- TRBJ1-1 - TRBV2 TGTGCCAGCAGTGTTGATGTACGGGGTATGAACACTGAAGCTTTCTTT CASSVDVRGMNTEAFF
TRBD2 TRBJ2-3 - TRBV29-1 TGCAGCGTTGCGGCTAGCGGGGGGGCAGATACGCAGTATTTT CSVAASGGADTQYF
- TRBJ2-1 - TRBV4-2 TGTGCCAGCAGCCAAGAGGGGATTACCTACAATGAGCAGTTCTTC CASSQEGITYNEQFF
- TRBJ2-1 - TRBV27 TGTGCCAGCAGTTTGTCTGAAGGTAGCAATGAGCAGTTCTTC CASSLSEGSNEQFF
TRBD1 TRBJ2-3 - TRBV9 TGTGCCAGCAGCGCGACAGGGAAAAGCACAGATACGCAGTATTTT CASSATGKSTDTQYF
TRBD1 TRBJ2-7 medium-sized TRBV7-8 TGTGCCAGCAGCCGACAGGGCTACGAGCAGTACTTC CASSRQGYEQYF
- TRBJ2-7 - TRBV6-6 TGTGCCAGCAGTTATCCTTCAAGCTCCTACGAGCAGTACTTC CASSYPSSSYEQYF
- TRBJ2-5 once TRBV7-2 TGTGCCAGCAGCTTAGGGAGGGAGACCCAGTACTTC CASSLGRETQYF
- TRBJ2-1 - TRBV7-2 TGTGCCAGCAGCTTAGAGCCAGGGGCGGTAAATGAGCAGTTCTTC CASSLEPGAVNEQFF
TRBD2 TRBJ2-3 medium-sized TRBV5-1 TGCGCCAGCAGCGGGACTAGCGGGGGGGCCGGGTCAGATACGCAGTATTTT CASSGTSGGAGSDTQYF
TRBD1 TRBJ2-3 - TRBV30 TGTGCCTGGAGTGTAGGGACAGGAGACACAGATACGCAGTATTTT CAWSVGTGDTDTQYF
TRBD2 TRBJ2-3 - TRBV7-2 TGTGCCAGCAGCTTACTAGCGGGGATCACAGATACGCAGTATTTT CASSLLAGITDTQYF
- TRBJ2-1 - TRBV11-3 TGTGCCAGCAGCTTAGGGCCCCTAGAATCCTACAATGAGCAGTTCTTC CASSLGPLESYNEQFF
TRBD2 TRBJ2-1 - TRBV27 TGTGCCAGCAGTTTACCGGGACTAGCGATGAATGAGCAGTTCTTC CASSLPGLAMNEQFF
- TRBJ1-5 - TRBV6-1 TGTGCCAGCACTCGAGGGGGTGGCAATCAGCCCCAGCATTTT CASTRGGGNQPQHF
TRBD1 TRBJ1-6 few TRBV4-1 TGCGCCAGCAGCCAGGAGGGGGGACAGGGGAATTCACCCCTCCACTTT CASSQEGGQGNSPLHF
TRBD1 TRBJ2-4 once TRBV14 TGTGCCAGCAGCCAAGGGGTAATATATACAGGACAGGGTGGAAACATTCAGTACTTC CASSQGVIYTGQGGNIQYF
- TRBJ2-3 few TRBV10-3 TGTGCCATCAGTGAAGGACAAAGCACAGATACGCAGTATTTT CAISEGQSTDTQYF